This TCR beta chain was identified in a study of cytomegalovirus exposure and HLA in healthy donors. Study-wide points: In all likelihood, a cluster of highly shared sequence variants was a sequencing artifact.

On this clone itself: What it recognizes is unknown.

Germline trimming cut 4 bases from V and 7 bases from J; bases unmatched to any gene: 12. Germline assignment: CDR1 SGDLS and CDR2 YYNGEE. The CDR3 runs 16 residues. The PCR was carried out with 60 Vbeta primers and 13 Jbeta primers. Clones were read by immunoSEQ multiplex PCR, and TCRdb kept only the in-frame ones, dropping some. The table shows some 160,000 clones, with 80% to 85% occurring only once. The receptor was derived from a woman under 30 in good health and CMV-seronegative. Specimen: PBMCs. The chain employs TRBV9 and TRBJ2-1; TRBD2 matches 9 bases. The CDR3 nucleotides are TGTGCCAGCAGCCCCCTGTTAGCGGGGGTGTATAATGAGCAGTTCTTC. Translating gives CASSPLLAGVYNEQFF.